This T cell receptor beta chain was recovered during a study of blood T cells in healthy people across ages. Study results and caveats: PBMCs that were unsorted prevented a conclusive naive versus antigen-experienced comparison. Per million T cells, TCR beta diversity dropped roughly linearly as age increased.

Notes on this clonotype: Its antigen remains unidentified.

Trimming removed 0 bases at V and 1 base at J, with 15 bases between. This CDR3 spans 17 amino acids. There were at least 5.5 micrograms of total RNA extracted from every sample. It was with a sample-barcoded 5' primer and a J-beta primer mix that a second PCR of roughly 7 to 12 cycles was run. MiXCR, applied by TCRdb to the 5' RACE reads, yields one record per CDR3 protein. The sample has 1.5 million to 2 million distinct CDR3 sequences, around half seen once. Specimen: blood. This receptor was identified in a middle-aged woman in good health. The chain couples TRBV12-3 or TRBV12-4 to TRBJ1-2; D unclear. This CDR3 reads CASSLATTAGNNYGYTF. The DNA of the CDR3 is TGTGCCAGCAGTTTAGCGACTACGGCGGGCAATAACTATGGCTACACCTTC.